The source of this T cell receptor beta chain is a study of cytomegalovirus exposure and HLA in healthy donors. Overall study context: Unique TCRs numbering approximately 80 million, obtained from HLA-typed donors, made up an early data release.

CDR1 is MNHEY and CDR2 is SMNVEV in the germline V gene (reference sequence). This CDR3 is 14 amino acids long. V shed 7 bases and J shed 1 base, with 12 bases lying between them. PCR used 60 Vbeta primers and 13 Jbeta primers. Assay: immunoSEQ multiplex PCR; the TCRdb copy retains only in-frame clones and omits some. The data contain about 120,000 clones, about 70% of them seen just once; the ten biggest clones take up roughly 12%. J is TRBJ2-3 and V is TRBV27, with D uncertain. The source is a woman aged 40-49 years in good health and CMV-seropositive. The source material was PBMCs. The CDR3 spells CASTHPARTDTQYF. The DNA for the CDR3 is TGTGCCAGCACCCACCCCGCGCGCACAGATACGCAGTATTTT.